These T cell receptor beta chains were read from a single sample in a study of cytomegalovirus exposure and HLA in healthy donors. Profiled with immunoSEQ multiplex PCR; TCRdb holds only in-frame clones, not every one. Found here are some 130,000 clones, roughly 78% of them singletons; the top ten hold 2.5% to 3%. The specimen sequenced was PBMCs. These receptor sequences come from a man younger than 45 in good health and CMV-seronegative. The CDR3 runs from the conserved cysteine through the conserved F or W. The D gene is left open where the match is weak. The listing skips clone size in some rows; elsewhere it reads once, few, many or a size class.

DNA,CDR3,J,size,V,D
TGTGCCAGTAGTCAATGGACAGGGGGCGCGGACAATGAGCAGTTCTTC,CASSQWTGGADNEQFF,TRBJ2-1,.,TRBV19,TRBD1
TGTGCCAGCAGTTCTGGACTAGCGGGAGCGAAATCCTACGAGCAGTACTTC,CASSSGLAGAKSYEQYF,TRBJ2-7,.,TRBV11-2,TRBD2
TGTGCCAGCAGCGTAGGTGGGACACCCCAAGAGACCCAGTACTTC,CASSVGGTPQETQYF,TRBJ2-5,.,TRBV9,.
TGTGCCAGCAGCCTGGATTTTAGGGGATGGACTGAAGCTTTCTTT,CASSLDFRGWTEAFF,TRBJ1-1,.,TRBV6-5,.
TGTGCCAGCAGCGTAGGTAATAGCGGGAGGGTATCCTACAATGAGCAGTTCTTC,CASSVGNSGRVSYNEQFF,TRBJ2-1,.,TRBV9,TRBD2
TGTGCCAGCAGCTTAGATAGGGGACAGGGGATCACCGGGGAGCTGTTTTTT,CASSLDRGQGITGELFF,TRBJ2-2,.,TRBV11-3,TRBD1
TGTGCCTGGAGTGTACTGCAGGACAGGGGCACAGATACGCAGTATTTT,CAWSVLQDRGTDTQYF,TRBJ2-3,.,TRBV30,TRBD1
TGTGCCAGCTCACGTTCTAGCGGGGAGCTGTTTTTT,CASSRSSGELFF,TRBJ2-2,.,TRBV18,.
TGTGCCAGCAGCGGCGCACAGGGCTTCGGTGAGCAGTTCTTC,CASSGAQGFGEQFF,TRBJ2-1,.,TRBV2,.
TGCGCCAGCAGCCCCGTGTGGAGAGGTTCCTACGAGCAGTACTTC,CASSPVWRGSYEQYF,TRBJ2-7,few,TRBV4-3,.
TGTGCCAGCAGTTTATCGTTGGCTTTGTCTTTCACAGATACGCAGTATTTT,CASSLSLALSFTDTQYF,TRBJ2-3,.,TRBV27,.
TGTGCCAGCAGCTTATTAGAAGAGACCCAGTACTTC,CASSLLEETQYF,TRBJ2-5,.,TRBV7-8,.
TGTGCCAGCTCACCCCTCCCGCAGGATACGCAGTATTTT,CASSPLPQDTQYF,TRBJ2-3,.,TRBV18,.
TGTGCCAGCAGTGAAGGCGGACTAGGGAGCTACGAGCAGTACTTC,CASSEGGLGSYEQYF,TRBJ2-7,once,TRBV2,TRBD2
TGCGCCAGCAGCTTCCGAGTGGACAATGAGCAGTTCTTC,CASSFRVDNEQFF,TRBJ2-1,.,TRBV5-1,.
TGCGCCAGCAGCCAAGGACAGGGGTTGAAGGCTGAAGCTTTCTTT,CASSQGQGLKAEAFF,TRBJ1-1,.,TRBV4-1,TRBD1
TGTGCCAGCAGAGTATCCGGGACTAGCGGGAGAGGAAGGGCCAAAAACATTCAGTACTTC,CASRVSGTSGRGRAKNIQYF,TRBJ2-4,once,TRBV2,TRBD2
TGTGCCAGCAGCGTCTACCGGGACAGGGGTGAAGGCTACACCTTC,CASSVYRDRGEGYTF,TRBJ1-2,.,TRBV9,TRBD1
TGTGCCAGTAGTATAGGGGCCAGGGGGTTTGCCTACGAGCAGTACTTC,CASSIGARGFAYEQYF,TRBJ2-7,.,TRBV19,TRBD1
TGTGCCAGCAGCGGGACAGTCCAAGAGACCCAGTACTTC,CASSGTVQETQYF,TRBJ2-5,.,TRBV6-1,TRBD1
TGTGCCAGCAGCCCCCGGGAAGTTTACGAGCAGTACTTC,CASSPREVYEQYF,TRBJ2-7,few,TRBV7-2,.
TGCGCCAGCAGCTGGACAGGGATCGGGGAGCTGTTTTTT,CASSWTGIGELFF,TRBJ2-2,.,TRBV5-1,TRBD1
TGTGCCAGCACCCTAGGGACTAGCGGGAACACCGGGGAGCTGTTTTTT,CASTLGTSGNTGELFF,TRBJ2-2,few,TRBV28,TRBD2
TGTGCCAGCAGGATGGGACAGAAAAATCAGCCCCAGCATTTT,CASRMGQKNQPQHF,TRBJ1-5,.,TRBV6-1,TRBD1
TGCGCCAGCAGCCATTCCTGGACAGGGGGCGTTCAGCCCCAGAATTTT,CASSHSWTGGVQPQNF,TRBJ1-5,.,TRBV4-1,TRBD1
TGCAGCGTCGAAACAGGATCAAGGGGTGAAGCTTTCTTT,CSVETGSRGEAFF,TRBJ1-1,.,TRBV29-1,.
TGCGCCAGCAGCCTAAATACTAACTATGGCTACACCTTC,CASSLNTNYGYTF,TRBJ1-2,.,TRBV5-1,.
TGTGCCAGCAGCTTTAGTCGGGACTCCACCCCCCATGAAAAACTGTTTTTT,CASSFSRDSTPHEKLFF,TRBJ1-4,.,TRBV11-3,.
TGCGCCAGCAGTTCGGGACTTCGGAGATCCTACGAGCAGTACTTC,CASSSGLRRSYEQYF,TRBJ2-7,.,TRBV4-1,.